This TCR beta chain stems from a study of blood T cell repertoires in COVID-19. Across the study: In each case, the material was cDNA or gDNA derived from T cells, B-cell-depleted T cells, or PBMCs.

Profiled with immunoSEQ multiplex PCR; TCRdb holds only in-frame clones, not every one. The sample shows about 400,000 clones, around 90% of them seen only once. Cohort allocation depended upon clinical history that participants reported. Sample: PBMCs or T cells enriched from blood (not recorded which). This sequence was found in a woman in her 40s with acute COVID-19.

The CDR3 nucleotides read TGCGCCAGCAGCCTCCGACAGGCCCGCGGGGGCTACACCTTC. Translated: CASSLRQARGGYTF. The chain uses TRBV4-1 and TRBJ1-2; a weak D match, TRBD1 (6 bases). The germline V gene encodes CDR1 MGHRA and CDR2 YSYEKL. With 4 bases removed from V and 8 bases from J, the gap between germline ends came to 17 bases. The CDR3 length is 14 residues.